The rows below give T cell receptor beta chains drawn from one sample of a study of identical twins. One entry per CDR3 protein, called by TCRdb with MiXCR from the 5' RACE reads. The repertoire consists of about 450,000 distinct CDR3 sequences, with roughly 18% occurring once and the leading ten covering 12%. The sample was naive T cells sorted from blood. Receptors were obtained from a man between 45 and 60 years old in good health. Each CDR3 is given with its conserved first and last residue. A D gene is named only where the DNA matches it firmly. Only part of the rows carry a size: once, few, many, or a class if the clone is expanded.

CDR3aa	CDR3nt	len	d_gene	v_gene	j_gene	abundance
CSARGREYYNEQFF	TGCAGTGCTAGAGGGCGGGAGTACTACAATGAGCAGTTCTTC	14	TRBD2	TRBV20-1	TRBJ2-1	.
CASRPGQDNIQYF	TGTGCCAGCAGGCCGGGACAGGACAACATTCAGTACTTC	13	TRBD1	TRBV12-3/TRBV12-4	TRBJ2-4	many
CSALSGLAGDEQFF	TGCAGTGCACTATCGGGACTAGCGGGAGATGAGCAGTTCTTC	14	TRBD2	TRBV20-1	TRBJ2-1	.
CASNAGQGAREQFF	TGTGCCAGCAACGCGGGGCAGGGGGCACGGGAGCAGTTCTTC	14	TRBD1	TRBV12-3/TRBV12-4	TRBJ2-1	.
CASSQEWRVPLTQTDTQYF	TGTGCCAGCAGCCAAGAATGGCGGGTGCCCCTCACGCAGACAGATACGCAGTATTTT	19	.	TRBV3-1	TRBJ2-3	.
CASSRLSGTGGDGYTF	TGCGCCAGCAGCCGTCTGTCCGGGACAGGGGGTGATGGCTACACCTTC	16	TRBD1	TRBV5-1	TRBJ1-2	few
CASSYSGGVYSPLHF	TGTGCCAGCAGTTACTCAGGGGGCGTATATTCACCCCTCCACTTT	15	TRBD1	TRBV6-5	TRBJ1-6	many
CASSALELREQFF	TGTGCCAGCAGTGCCTTAGAACTGCGAGAGCAGTTCTTC	13	.	TRBV25-1	TRBJ2-1	.
CASSLVLRGGMDTQYF	TGCGCCAGCAGCTTGGTTCTGCGGGGGGGTATGGATACGCAGTATTTT	16	TRBD2	TRBV5-1	TRBJ2-3	many
CASSLSAGGNQPQHF	TGTGCCAGCAGTTTATCGGCAGGGGGCAATCAGCCCCAGCATTTT	15	.	TRBV27	TRBJ1-5	few
CASSEDTSGVSTDTQYF	TGTGCCAGCAGCGAGGACACTAGCGGGGTGAGCACAGATACGCAGTATTTT	17	TRBD2	TRBV9	TRBJ2-3	few
CASSFLAAGTPYEQYF	TGTGCCAGCAGTTTTCTAGCAGCGGGAACTCCCTACGAGCAGTACTTC	16	TRBD2	TRBV27	TRBJ2-7	few
CSVELFSETSYNEQFF	TGCAGCGTTGAATTATTTAGCGAAACCTCCTACAATGAGCAGTTCTTC	16	.	TRBV29-1	TRBJ2-1	.
CAWIRVMDEAFF	TGTGCCTGGATTAGGGTTATGGATGAAGCTTTCTTT	12	.	TRBV30	TRBJ1-1	.
CSVGAWGSSGANVLTF	TGCAGCGTTGGGGCTTGGGGGTCTTCTGGGGCCAACGTCCTGACTTTC	16	.	TRBV29-1	TRBJ2-6	.
CASSLAVKVGGAGFTYEQYF	TGTGCCAGCAGCTTAGCAGTAAAGGTCGGGGGAGCAGGTTTCACCTACGAGCAGTACTTC	20	.	TRBV7-2	TRBJ2-7	.
CASSARQDSYNEQFF	TGCGCCAGCAGCGCTCGACAGGACTCCTACAATGAGCAGTTCTTC	15	.	TRBV5-1	TRBJ2-1	.
CASSLDPREGNEQFF	TGTGCCAGCAGCTTGGACCCCCGGGAAGGCAATGAGCAGTTCTTC	15	.	TRBV7-2	TRBJ2-1	many
CAISESGGSYEQYF	TGTGCCATCAGTGAGTCTGGCGGTTCCTACGAGCAGTACTTC	14	.	TRBV10-3	TRBJ2-7	few
CSVEGRMNTEAFF	TGCAGCGTTGAGGGGAGGATGAACACTGAAGCTTTCTTT	13	.	TRBV29-1	TRBJ1-1	many
CASNRLGGVDTGELFF	TGTGCCAGCAATCGACTAGGGGGCGTTGACACCGGGGAGCTGTTTTTT	16	.	TRBV6-1	TRBJ2-2	few
CASSVGDSFDYGYTF	TGTGCCAGCAGCGTAGGGGACAGCTTTGACTATGGCTACACCTTC	15	TRBD1	TRBV9	TRBJ1-2	.
CSVAGSGANVLTF	TGCAGCGTTGCCGGTTCTGGGGCCAACGTCCTGACTTTC	13	.	TRBV29-1	TRBJ2-6	.
CASSFSGVTEAFF	TGTGCCAGCAGTTTTTCGGGGGTGACTGAAGCTTTCTTT	13	.	TRBV12-3/TRBV12-4	TRBJ1-1	many
CASSLSSTGSADTQYF	TGTGCCAGCTCCCTTTCATCGACAGGGTCGGCAGATACGCAGTATTTT	16	TRBD1	TRBV5-6	TRBJ2-3	few
CSASPRGVSTDTQYF	TGCAGTGCTAGCCCCAGGGGGGTATCCACAGATACGCAGTATTTT	15	.	TRBV20-1	TRBJ2-3	many
CASSPQPSGQMSYEQYF	TGTGCCAGCAGCCCACAGCCCTCGGGACAAATGTCCTACGAGCAGTACTTC	17	.	TRBV7-6	TRBJ2-7	few
CASSLDGQQFF	TGTGCCAGCAGCTTAGACGGGCAGCAGTTCTTC	11	.	TRBV7-9	TRBJ2-1	.
CASSPWEDRGFYSGNTIYF	TGTGCCAGCAGCCCTTGGGAGGACAGGGGGTTTTACTCTGGAAACACCATATATTTT	19	TRBD1	TRBV4-2	TRBJ1-3	few
CSANNRDAPIYYEQYF	TGCAGTGCTAACAACCGGGACGCTCCAATTTACTACGAGCAGTACTTC	16	.	TRBV20-1	TRBJ2-7	.
CATSDFEEQFF	TGTGCCACCAGTGATTTTGAGGAGCAGTTCTTC	11	.	TRBV24-1	TRBJ2-1	few
CASEARTPGGGETQYF	TGTGCCAGCGAAGCGAGGACACCCGGAGGGGGAGAGACCCAGTACTTC	16	.	TRBV6-1	TRBJ2-5	.
CASSQGGASRDIQYF	TGTGCCAGCAGCCAAGGGGGGGCTAGCCGGGACATTCAGTACTTC	15	.	TRBV4-2	TRBJ2-4	many
CASSLGSGPSYEQYF	TGTGCCAGCAGCTTAGGGTCGGGACCCTCCTACGAGCAGTACTTC	15	.	TRBV7-2	TRBJ2-7	few
CATSRGQGVYEQYF	TGTGCCACCAGCAGAGGACAGGGCGTCTACGAGCAGTACTTC	14	TRBD1	TRBV15	TRBJ2-7	.
CASSLDSGINSPLHF	TGTGCCAGCAGCTTAGATTCAGGAATTAATTCACCCCTCCACTTT	15	.	TRBV11-2	TRBJ1-6	few
CASSPGHNQPQHF	TGCGCCAGCTCCCCAGGGCACAATCAGCCCCAGCATTTT	13	.	TRBV5-1	TRBJ1-5	many
CSVGSDLHSGANVLTF	TGCAGCGTTGGATCAGATCTTCACTCTGGGGCCAACGTCCTGACTTTC	16	.	TRBV29-1	TRBJ2-6	many
CAISETARTGLNTEAFF	TGTGCCATCAGTGAAACCGCCCGGACAGGGTTGAACACTGAAGCTTTCTTT	17	TRBD1	TRBV10-3	TRBJ1-1	.
CASSFLRGEHDTDTQYF	TGTGCCAGCAGCTTCCTACGGGGGGAGCACGACACAGATACGCAGTATTTT	17	TRBD2	TRBV11-1	TRBJ2-3	many
CASSSGQGVTDTQYF	TGTGCCAGCAGTTCGGGACAGGGGGTGACGGATACGCAGTATTTT	15	TRBD1	TRBV12-3/TRBV12-4	TRBJ2-3	.
CASSIDWGPGNEQFF	TGTGCCAGTAGTATTGATTGGGGTCCTGGGAATGAGCAGTTCTTC	15	.	TRBV19	TRBJ2-1	.
CASRRRDSYSYEQYF	TGTGCCAGCAGACGCCGGGACAGCTATTCCTACGAGCAGTACTTC	15	TRBD1	TRBV6-2/TRBV6-3	TRBJ2-7	.
CATSSGTRPPSEQYF	TGTGCCACCAGCAGTGGGACCAGACCCCCTTCCGAGCAGTACTTC	15	.	TRBV15	TRBJ2-7	many
CASSSLGANVLTF	TGTGCCAGCAGCTCCCTTGGGGCCAACGTCCTGACTTTC	13	.	TRBV3-1	TRBJ2-6	.
CASSPTTGARGYSNQPQHF	TGTGCCAGCAGCCCCACTACAGGGGCTCGGGGATATAGCAATCAGCCCCAGCATTTT	19	TRBD1	TRBV4-2	TRBJ1-5	many
CASSLEVEVAGELFF	TGCGCCAGCAGCTTGGAGGTAGAAGTGGCCGGGGAGCTGTTTTTT	15	.	TRBV5-1	TRBJ2-2	.
CASKAGATESNEQFF	TGTGCCAGTAAGGCGGGGGCGACGGAATCCAATGAGCAGTTCTTC	15	.	TRBV19	TRBJ2-1	.
CAIEPGQGTGQYF	TGTGCCATTGAACCGGGACAGGGGACAGGGCAGTACTTC	13	TRBD1	TRBV10-3	TRBJ2-7	.